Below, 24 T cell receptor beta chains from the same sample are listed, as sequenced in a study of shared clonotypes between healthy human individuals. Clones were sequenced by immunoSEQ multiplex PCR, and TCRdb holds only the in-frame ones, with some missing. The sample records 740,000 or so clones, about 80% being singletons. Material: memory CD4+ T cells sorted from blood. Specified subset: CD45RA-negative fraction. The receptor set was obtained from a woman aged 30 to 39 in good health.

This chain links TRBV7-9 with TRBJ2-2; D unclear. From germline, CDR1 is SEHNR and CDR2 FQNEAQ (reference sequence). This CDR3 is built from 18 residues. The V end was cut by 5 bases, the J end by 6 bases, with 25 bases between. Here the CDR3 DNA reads TGTGCCAGCAGCCGACGGAGTTTTGGCGGCTTCTCCTCCGGGGAGCTGTTTTTT. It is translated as CASSRRSFGGFSSGELFF.

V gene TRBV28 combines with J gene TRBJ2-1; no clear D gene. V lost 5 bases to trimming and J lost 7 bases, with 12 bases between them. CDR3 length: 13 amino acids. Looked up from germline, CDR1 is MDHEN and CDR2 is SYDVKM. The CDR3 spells CASSRTWVNEQFF. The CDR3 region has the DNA TGTGCCAGCAGTCGTACCTGGGTAAATGAGCAGTTCTTC. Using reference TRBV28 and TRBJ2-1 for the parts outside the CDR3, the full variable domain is DVKVTQSSRYLVKRTGEKVFLECVQDMDHENMFWYRQDPGLGLRLIYFSYDVKMKEKGDIPEGYSVSREKKERFSLILESASTNQTSMYLCASSRTWVNEQFFGPGTRLTVL.

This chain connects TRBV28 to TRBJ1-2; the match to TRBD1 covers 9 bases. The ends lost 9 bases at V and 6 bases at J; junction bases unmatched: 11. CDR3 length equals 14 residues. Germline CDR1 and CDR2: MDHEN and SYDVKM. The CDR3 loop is CASTTQGARNGYTF. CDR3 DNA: TGTGCCAGTACCACACAGGGGGCACGTAATGGCTACACCTTC.

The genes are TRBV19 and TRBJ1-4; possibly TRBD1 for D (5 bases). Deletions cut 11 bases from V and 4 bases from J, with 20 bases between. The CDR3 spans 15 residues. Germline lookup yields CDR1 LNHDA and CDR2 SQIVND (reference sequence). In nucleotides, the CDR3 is TGTGCCTCAGGATCGGCGGGGCCGTTTAATGAAAAACTGTTTTTT. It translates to CASGSAGPFNEKLFF.

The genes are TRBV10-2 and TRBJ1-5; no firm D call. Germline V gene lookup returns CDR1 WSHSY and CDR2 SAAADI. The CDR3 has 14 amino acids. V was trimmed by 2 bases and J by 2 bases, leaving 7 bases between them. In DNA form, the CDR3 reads TGCGCCAGCAGTGAGACGGAGGGCAATCAGCCCCAGCATTTT. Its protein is CASSETEGNQPQHF.

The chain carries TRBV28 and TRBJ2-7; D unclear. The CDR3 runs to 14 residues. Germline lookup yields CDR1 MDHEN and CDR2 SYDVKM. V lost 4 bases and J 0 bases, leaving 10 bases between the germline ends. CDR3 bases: TGTGCCAGCAGTTCCGGTGGTAGCTCCTACGAGCAGTACTTC. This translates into CASSSGGSSYEQYF.

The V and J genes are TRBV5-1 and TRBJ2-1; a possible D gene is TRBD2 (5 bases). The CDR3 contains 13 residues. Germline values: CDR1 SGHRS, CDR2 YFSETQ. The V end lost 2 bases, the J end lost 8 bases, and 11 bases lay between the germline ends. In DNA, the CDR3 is TGCGCCAGCAGCTTAAGACGGGAACATGAGCAGTTCTTC. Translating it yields CASSLRREHEQFF.

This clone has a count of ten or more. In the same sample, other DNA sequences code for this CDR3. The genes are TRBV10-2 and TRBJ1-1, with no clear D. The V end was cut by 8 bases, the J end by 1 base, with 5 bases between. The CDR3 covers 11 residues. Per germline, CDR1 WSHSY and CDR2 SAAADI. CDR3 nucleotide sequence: TGCGCCAGCGGGAAGAACACTGAAGCTTTCTTT. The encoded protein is CASGKNTEAFF.

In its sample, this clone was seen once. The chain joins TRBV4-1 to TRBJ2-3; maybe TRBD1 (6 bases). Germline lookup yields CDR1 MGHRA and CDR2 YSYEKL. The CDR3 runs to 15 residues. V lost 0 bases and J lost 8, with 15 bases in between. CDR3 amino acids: CASSQDEGGTATQYF. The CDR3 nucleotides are TGCGCCAGCAGCCAAGATGAAGGGGGTACGGCTACGCAGTATTTT.

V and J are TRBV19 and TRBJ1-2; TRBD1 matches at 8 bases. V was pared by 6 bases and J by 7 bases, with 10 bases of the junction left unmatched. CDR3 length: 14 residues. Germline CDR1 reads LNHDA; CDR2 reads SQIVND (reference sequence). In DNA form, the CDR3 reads TGTGCCAGTAGCCCAGACAGGGGTACCCTTGGCTACACCTTC. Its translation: CASSPDRGTLGYTF.

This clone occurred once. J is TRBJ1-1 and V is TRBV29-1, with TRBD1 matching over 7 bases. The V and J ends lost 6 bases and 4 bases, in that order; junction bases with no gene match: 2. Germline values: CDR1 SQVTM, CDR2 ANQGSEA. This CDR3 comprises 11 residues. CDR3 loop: CSVKGATEAFF. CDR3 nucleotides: TGCAGCGTAAAGGGGGCCACTGAAGCTTTCTTT.

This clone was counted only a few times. The CDR3 protein is CASSHSVGPRGGYYEQYF. The CDR3 bases are TGCGCCAGCAGCCATAGTGTGGGGCCAAGGGGAGGCTACTACGAGCAGTACTTC. The chain combines TRBV4-1 with TRBJ2-7, with TRBD2 as a possible D gene (6 bases). The V and J ends lost 3 bases and 3 bases respectively, with 24 bases between them. The CDR3 totals 18 residues. The V gene's germline CDR1 is MGHRA and CDR2 YSYEKL.

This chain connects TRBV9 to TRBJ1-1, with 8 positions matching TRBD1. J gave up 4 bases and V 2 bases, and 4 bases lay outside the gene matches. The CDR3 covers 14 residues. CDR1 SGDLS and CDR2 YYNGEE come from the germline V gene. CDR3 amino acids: CASSVLGQGTEAFF. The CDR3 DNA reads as TGTGCCAGCAGCGTTCTTGGACAGGGCACTGAAGCTTTCTTT.

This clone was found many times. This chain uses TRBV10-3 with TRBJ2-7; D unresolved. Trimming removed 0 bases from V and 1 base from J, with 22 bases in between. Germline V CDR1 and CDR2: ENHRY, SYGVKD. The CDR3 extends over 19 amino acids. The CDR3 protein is CAISESAPAIITPSYEQYF. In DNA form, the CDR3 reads TGTGCCATCAGTGAGTCAGCGCCTGCGATCATAACACCTTCCTACGAGCAGTACTTC.

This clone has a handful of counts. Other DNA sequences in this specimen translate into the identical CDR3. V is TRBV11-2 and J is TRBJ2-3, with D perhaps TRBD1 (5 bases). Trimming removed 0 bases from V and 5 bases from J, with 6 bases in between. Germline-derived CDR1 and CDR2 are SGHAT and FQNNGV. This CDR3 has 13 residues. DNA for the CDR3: TGTGCCAGCAGCTTAGACCAGGGAGATACGCAGTATTTT. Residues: CASSLDQGDTQYF.

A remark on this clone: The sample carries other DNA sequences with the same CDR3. The CDR3 sequence is CASSLSSGGYNEQFF. The CDR3 nucleotides are TGCGCCAGCAGCTTGTCGTCAGGGGGGTACAATGAGCAGTTCTTC. The chain couples TRBV5-1 to TRBJ2-1; D might be TRBD1 (7 bases). The CDR3 runs to 15 residues. The V end was cut by 1 base, the J end by 4 bases, with 12 bases between. Germline CDR1 and CDR2: SGHRS and YFSETQ.

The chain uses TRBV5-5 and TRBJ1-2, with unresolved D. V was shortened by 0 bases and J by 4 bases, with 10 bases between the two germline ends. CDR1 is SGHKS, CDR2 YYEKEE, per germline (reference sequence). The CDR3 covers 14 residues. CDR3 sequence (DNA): TGTGCCAGCAGCTTGGTCCCACCATTCTATGGCTACACCTTC. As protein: CASSLVPPFYGYTF.

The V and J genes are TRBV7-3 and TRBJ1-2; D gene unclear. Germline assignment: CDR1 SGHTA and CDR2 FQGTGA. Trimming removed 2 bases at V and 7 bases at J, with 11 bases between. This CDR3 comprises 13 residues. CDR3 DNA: TGTGCCAGCAGCTTAGGGGAAACTGGTGGCTACACCTTC. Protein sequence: CASSLGETGGYTF. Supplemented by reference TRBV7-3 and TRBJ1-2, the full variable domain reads GAGVSQTPSNKVTEKGKYVELRCDPISGHTALYWYRQSLGQGPEFLIYFQGTGAADDSGLPNDRFFAVRPEGSVSTLKIQRTERGDSAVYLCASSLGETGGYTFGSGTRLTVV.

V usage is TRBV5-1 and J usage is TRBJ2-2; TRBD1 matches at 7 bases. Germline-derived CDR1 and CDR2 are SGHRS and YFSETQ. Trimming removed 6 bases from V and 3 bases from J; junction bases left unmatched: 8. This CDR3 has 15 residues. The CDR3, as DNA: TGCGCCAGCAAAACTGGACAGGCAGACACCGGGGAGCTGTTTTTT. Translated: CASKTGQADTGELFF.

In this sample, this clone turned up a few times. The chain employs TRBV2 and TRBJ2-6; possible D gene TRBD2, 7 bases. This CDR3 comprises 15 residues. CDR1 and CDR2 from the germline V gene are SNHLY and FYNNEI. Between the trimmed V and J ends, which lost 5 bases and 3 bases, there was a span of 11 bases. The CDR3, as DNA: TGTGCCAGCAGTCCGGGGGGCGTTGGGGCCAACGTCCTGACTTTC. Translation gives CASSPGGVGANVLTF.

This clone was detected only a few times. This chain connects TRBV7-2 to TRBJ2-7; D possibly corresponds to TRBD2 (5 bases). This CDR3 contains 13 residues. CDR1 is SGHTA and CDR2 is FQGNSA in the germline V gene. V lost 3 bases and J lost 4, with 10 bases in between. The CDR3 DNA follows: TGTGCCAGCAGCTTTAGTCGAGGGTACGAGCAGTACTTC. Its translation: CASSFSRGYEQYF.

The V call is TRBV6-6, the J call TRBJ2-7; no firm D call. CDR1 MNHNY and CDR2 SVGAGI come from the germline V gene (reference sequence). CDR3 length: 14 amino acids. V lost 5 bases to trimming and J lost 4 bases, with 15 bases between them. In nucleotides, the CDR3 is TGTGCCAGCAGTCCATTCGTCGAGACATACGAGCAGTACTTC. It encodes CASSPFVETYEQYF.

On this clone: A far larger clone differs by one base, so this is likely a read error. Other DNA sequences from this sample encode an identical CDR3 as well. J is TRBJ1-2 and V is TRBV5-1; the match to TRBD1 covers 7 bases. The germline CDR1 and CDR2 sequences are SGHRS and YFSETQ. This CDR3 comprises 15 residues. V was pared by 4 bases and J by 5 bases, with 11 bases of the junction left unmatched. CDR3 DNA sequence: TGCGCCAGCAGCCTGACAGGGATCTCGTGGTATGGCTACACCTTC. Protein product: CASSLTGISWYGYTF. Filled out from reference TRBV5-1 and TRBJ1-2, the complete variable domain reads KAGVTQTPRYLIKTRGQQVTLSCSPISGHRSVSWYQQTPGQGLQFLFEYFSETQRNKGNFPGRFSGRQFSNSRSEMNVSTLELGDSALYLCASSLTGISWYGYTFGSGTRLTVV.

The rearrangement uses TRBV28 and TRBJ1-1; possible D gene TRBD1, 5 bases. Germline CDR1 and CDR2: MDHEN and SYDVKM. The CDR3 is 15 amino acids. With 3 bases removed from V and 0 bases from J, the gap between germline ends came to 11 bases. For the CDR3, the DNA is TGTGCCAGCAGTTTTGCAGGGACGGTGAACACTGAAGCTTTCTTT. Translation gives CASSFAGTVNTEAFF.